The clone carrying this T cell receptor (beta chain) was observed once. With random hexamers, roughly 0.45 to 1 ug RNA was reverse transcribed. MiXCR, run by TCRdb on the immunoSEQ multiplex PCR reads, gives a single entry per CDR3 protein. The data show roughly 140,000 distinct CDR3 sequences, approximately 96% seen once. The data stem from a study of CD8 T cells in Susac syndrome. The Susac syndrome patients fit the recently defined diagnostic criteria for definite or probable disease. J was trimmed by 7 bases and V by 1 base; bases with no gene match: 5. Looked up from germline, CDR1 is SGHDT and CDR2 is YYEEEE. This CDR3 spans 14 amino acids.

The gene calls are TRBV5-6 and TRBJ2-7; TRBD2 matches at 10 bases. Sequencing was done on a sample of CD4+ T cells from PBMCs. This TCR derives from a human donor with Susac syndrome. The CDR3 nucleotides read TGTGCCAGCAGCTTGATGCTAGCGGGGGAGGAGCAGTACTTC. This gives the protein CASSLMLAGEEQYF.